Listed here are 16 T cell receptor beta chains from one sample, sequenced in a study of T cells expressing NK-cell markers. TCRdb reprocessed the 5' RACE reads and keeps a single row for each CDR3 protein, giving no DNA. The listing records fewer than 40,000 distinct CDR3 sequences. Sequencing was performed on blood T cells: a sorted CD56 or NKG2C T cell subset, CD4+ or CD8+ T cells, or bulk PBMC T cells (not recorded which). The origin of the receptors is a woman aged 18 to 75 in good health.

The chain has TRBV15 and TRBJ2-7. The germline V gene has CDR1 LNHNV and CDR2 YYDKDF (reference sequence). The CDR3 sequence is 16 residues long. This CDR3 reads CATSRGSLRPPNEQYF. Complete variable domain (other parts from reference TRBV15 and TRBJ2-7): DAMVIQNPRYQVTQFGKPVTLSCSQTLNHNVMYWYQQKSSQAPKLLFHYYDKDFNNEADTPDNFQSRRPNTSFCFLDIRSPGLGDTAMYLCATSRGSLRPPNEQYFGPGTRLTVT.

The V gene is TRBV7-6, the J gene TRBJ2-7. The CDR3 sequence is 15 residues long. The germline gives CDR1 SGHVS, CDR2 FNYEAQ. Here the CDR3 reads CASSLVSGSSYEQYF.

The chain has TRBV6-5 and TRBJ1-2. Per the germline V gene, CDR1 is MNHEY and CDR2 is SVGAGI. The CDR3 sequence is 12 residues long. This chain's CDR3 is CASSLEGYGYTF.

The CDR3 protein is CASSFMRGERYEQYF. This chain links TRBV27 with TRBJ2-7; TCRdb returns TRBD1, unconfirmable since there is no DNA. The length of the CDR3 is 15 residues. Germline lookup yields CDR1 MNHEY and CDR2 SMNVEV (reference sequence).

The chain joins TRBV4-1 to TRBJ2-1; TCRdb gives TRBD1 as the D gene, but with no DNA this cannot be confirmed. This CDR3 contains 15 residues. Germline V gene lookup returns CDR1 MGHRA and CDR2 YSYEKL. The CDR3 is CASSQVLQGSYEQFF.

The V call is TRBV7-6, the J call TRBJ2-1; no DNA is available, so the TRBD1 call from TCRdb remains unchecked. Per the germline V gene, CDR1 is SGHVS and CDR2 is FNYEAQ. This CDR3 contains 16 residues. This CDR3 reads CASSLSGGDPYNEQFF.

The rearrangement uses TRBV20-1 and TRBJ1-1; there is no DNA to check the TCRdb D call of TRBD1. The CDR3 sequence is 11 residues long. Germline loops: CDR1 DFQATT, CDR2 SNEGSKA (reference sequence). CDR3 in amino acids: CSARTGAEAFF.

The gene calls are TRBV5-1 and TRBJ2-2; TCRdb picks TRBD1, but there is no DNA to check that call. Germline-derived CDR1 and CDR2 are SGHRS and YFSETQ. This CDR3 comprises 14 residues. The CDR3 protein is CASSWTGGTGELFF.

The gene calls are TRBV5-1 and TRBJ2-1; TCRdb lists TRBD2, though no DNA is available to test this call. The CDR3 has 14 amino acids. In germline, CDR1 is SGHRS, CDR2 YFSETQ. The CDR3 region is CASRAGGSYNEQFF.

The V call is TRBV20-1, the J call TRBJ2-7; TCRdb calls TRBD1, which cannot be checked without DNA. The CDR3 is 13 residues long. Germline CDR1 DFQATT, CDR2 SNEGSKA (reference sequence). CDR3 residues: CSAKPGQKYEQYF.

The V gene is TRBV6-5, the J gene TRBJ2-3; the D gene TCRdb calls, TRBD1, cannot be checked with no DNA. CDR1 and CDR2 (germline): MNHEY, SVGAGI. The CDR3 length is 16 residues. The CDR3 reads CASSDSDRDDTDTQYF.

J is TRBJ2-7 and V is TRBV4-1. This CDR3 is 15 amino acids long. Germline V gene sequence: CDR1 MGHRA, CDR2 YSYEKL. CDR3 region: CASSQAPGGYYEQYF.

The genes are TRBV15 and TRBJ1-4. Per germline, CDR1 LNHNV and CDR2 YYDKDF (reference sequence). This CDR3 has 15 residues. The CDR3 reads CATSRLGATNEKLFF.

V gene TRBV20-1 combines with J gene TRBJ2-1; the TRBD2 assignment by TCRdb is unverifiable without DNA. This CDR3 has 18 residues. CDR1 is DFQATT and CDR2 is SNEGSKA in the germline V gene (reference sequence). The CDR3 protein is CSAREEGLAGLLSNEQFF.

The chain links TRBV5-1 to TRBJ2-1. The CDR3 has 15 amino acids. CDR1 is SGHRS, CDR2 YFSETQ, per germline. The CDR3 region is CATRDWRGPDNEQFF.

CDR3 sequence: CSVDPGGGTGELFF. The chain recombines TRBV29-1 with TRBJ2-2; absent DNA, TCRdb's TRBD1 call cannot be checked. The length of the CDR3 is 14 residues. Per germline, CDR1 SQVTM and CDR2 ANQGSEA.